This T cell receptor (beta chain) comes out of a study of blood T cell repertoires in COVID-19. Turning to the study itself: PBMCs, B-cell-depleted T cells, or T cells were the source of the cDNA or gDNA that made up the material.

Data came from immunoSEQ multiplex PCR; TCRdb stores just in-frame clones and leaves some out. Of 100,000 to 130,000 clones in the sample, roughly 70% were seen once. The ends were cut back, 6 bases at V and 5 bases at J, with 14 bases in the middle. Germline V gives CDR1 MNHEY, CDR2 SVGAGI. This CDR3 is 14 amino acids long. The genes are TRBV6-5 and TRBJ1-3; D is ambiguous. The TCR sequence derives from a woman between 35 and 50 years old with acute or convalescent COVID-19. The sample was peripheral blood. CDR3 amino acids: CASSRPTERNTIYF. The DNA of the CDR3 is TGTGCCAGCAGCCGACCCACGGAGAGAAACACCATATATTTT.